The sequence of this TCR beta chain was determined in a study of beta chain features in type 1 diabetes. The sequenced template was cDNA made from the entire isolated RNA. Assay: immunoSEQ multiplex PCR; the TCRdb copy retains only in-frame clones and omits some. The sample lists a few hundred thousand clones; less than 15% were seen once. Notes on the study in general: Moderately but significantly shorter TCRB CDR3s were found in Type 1 diabetes patients in all four CD4+ subsets.

This clone came up a few times. Its antigen remains unknown. The source material was naive CD4+ T cells from blood. The origin of this receptor is a woman aged 18-30 years with type 1 diabetes.

For the CDR3, the DNA is TGTGCCAGCAGTCGGGGGAGTCGACAGACCCAGTACTTC. Its translation: CASSRGSRQTQYF. The V and J genes are TRBV28 and TRBJ2-5; TRBD2 is a possible D gene (6 bases). V was cut by 5 bases and J by 6 bases, with 13 bases left in between. Germline loops: CDR1 MDHEN, CDR2 SYDVKM. The CDR3 totals 13 residues.